This paragraph covers one T cell receptor (beta chain) sequence. Its antigen is unknown. The assay was immunoSEQ multiplex PCR, and TCRdb's table has in-frame clones only and misses some. The sample includes some 86,000 clones, 85% to 90% of them seen just once. This entry belongs to a study of T cell responses to AZD1222 COVID-19 vaccine. Germline CDR1 is MDHEN and CDR2 is SYDVKM. The junction had 1 base not matched to a gene; V was cut back by 2 bases and J by 3 bases. The CDR3 totals 14 residues. Study findings and constraints: Two AZD1222 administrations were followed by greater Spike-specific TCR breadth and depth.

V and J are TRBV28 and TRBJ2-1; 7 bases line up with TRBD2. This clonotype originated in an adult who received the AZD1222 COVID-19 vaccine. The material was peripheral blood, obtained 28 days after the second AZD1222 dose. Written as DNA, the CDR3 is TGTGCCAGCAGTTTAGCGGGGGACTACAATGAGCAGTTCTTC. This gives the protein CASSLAGDYNEQFF.